This paragraph covers one T cell receptor (beta chain) sequence. This specimen comes from a study of blood T cell repertoires in COVID-19. The repertoire was sequenced with immunoSEQ multiplex PCR; TCRdb's copy has only in-frame clones and lacks some. The sample has 45,000 to 55,000 clones; around 86% are singletons. The CDR3 covers 11 residues. The ends were cut back, 5 bases at V and 8 bases at J, with 9 bases in the middle. In germline, CDR1 is MNHEY, CDR2 SVGAGI. The source material was peripheral blood. The receptor comes from a human donor in a cohort sampled during active COVID-19. The chain employs TRBV6-5 and TRBJ1-2; D may be TRBD1 (6 bases). CDR3 nucleotides: TGTGCCAGCAGTACAGGGTTCGGCTACACCTTC. Its translation is CASSTGFGYTF.